This entry lists 7 T cell receptor beta chains sequenced from one sample in a study of OX40 agonist ivuxolimab in advanced cancers. Using immunoSEQ multiplex PCR, the repertoire was profiled, and TCRdb retains in-frame clones only, with some absent. In the table there are around 67,000 clones, around 81% of which are singletons. The sample was CD4+ or CD8+ T cells sorted from blood, taken in a trial of the OX40 agonist ivuxolimab. These receptors were taken from an adult with an advanced solid tumor such as melanoma, head and neck, liver or kidney cancer.

The chain carries TRBV6-5 and TRBJ1-3; maybe TRBD1 (5 bases). The CDR3 length is 13 residues. The V gene's germline CDR1 is MNHEY and CDR2 SVGAGI. V gave up 7 bases and J gave up 3 bases, with 10 bases separating them. CDR3 in DNA: TGTGCCAGCACCCCCCAGGGTGGAAACACCATATATTTT. This codes for CASTPQGGNTIYF.

The table lists this clone with a few counts. The rearrangement joins TRBV12-5 to TRBJ1-1; D is ambiguous. CDR3 size: 16 residues. Trimming stripped 0 bases from V and 1 base from J, with 12 bases between. CDR1 and CDR2 from the germline V gene are LGHNT and FRNRAP. In DNA, the CDR3 is TGTGCTAGTGGTTTGGTATTAGGTCGGAGGAACACTGAAGCTTTCTTT. Protein: CASGLVLGRRNTEAFF.

This sequence joins TRBV5-1 and TRBJ1-1, with D hard to call. The germline V gene has CDR1 SGHRS and CDR2 YFSETQ. The length of the CDR3 is 14 residues. Trimming cost V 4 bases and J 3 bases, with 13 bases left between them. The CDR3 sequence: CASSATDGYTEAFF. CDR3 bases: TGCGCCAGCAGCGCTACTGACGGTTACACTGAAGCTTTCTTT.

Only a few counts were recorded for this clone. The rearrangement uses TRBV5-1 and TRBJ1-1, with 10 positions matching TRBD1. V lost 0 bases and J lost 8; bases outside the gene matches: 7. The CDR3 runs 15 residues. Germline loops: CDR1 SGHRS, CDR2 YFSETQ. The CDR3 reads CASSLAGQGTSEAFF. CDR3 DNA sequence: TGCGCCAGCAGCTTGGCGGGACAGGGGACATCCGAAGCTTTCTTT.

The gene calls are TRBV9 and TRBJ2-7, with 9 bases identical to TRBD2. V shed 3 bases, J shed 6 bases, and the junction held 7 bases outside the gene matches. The V gene's germline CDR1 is SGDLS and CDR2 YYNGEE. The CDR3 loop spans 14 amino acids. CDR3 coding DNA: TGTGCCAGCAGCGGTTCCGGGACTAGCAGCGAGCAGTACTTC. Encoded protein: CASSGSGTSSEQYF.

The chain joins TRBV7-2 to TRBJ1-3; tentative D call: TRBD1 (6 bases). CDR3 length: 15 residues. Germline CDR1 reads SGHTA; CDR2 reads FQGNSA. The V gene lost 5 bases and the J gene lost 0 bases, with 11 bases spanning the gap. DNA for the CDR3: TGTGCCAGCAGCCTAGAGGGGGGCTCTGGAAACACCATATATTTT. This sequence encodes CASSLEGGSGNTIYF.

The chain links TRBV7-2 to TRBJ2-3; D may be TRBD2 (5 bases). Trimming took off 2 bases at V and 11 bases at J, with 11 bases between the two ends. Germline CDR1 and CDR2: SGHTA and FQGNSA. The CDR3 runs 12 residues. CDR3 region: CASSLTDAGQYF. CDR3 sequence (DNA): TGTGCCAGCAGCTTAACGGACGCGGGGCAGTATTTT. Full variable domain (remainder filled in from reference TRBV7-2 and TRBJ2-3): GAGVSQSPSNKVTEKGKDVELRCDPISGHTALYWYRQSLGQGLEFLIYFQGNSAPDKSGLPSDRFSAERTGGSVSTLTIQRTQQEDSAVYLCASSLTDAGQYFGPGTRLTVL.